This T cell receptor (beta chain) emerged from a study of blood T cell repertoires in COVID-19. Study as a whole: Spain, Italy and the United States supplied samples that represented acute and convalescent COVID-19. T cells, B-cell-depleted T cells, or PBMCs provided the cDNA or gDNA that served as material.

Measured with immunoSEQ multiplex PCR; TCRdb has only the in-frame clones, and not every one. The profile covers more than 450,000 clones, with roughly nine tenths appearing a single time and around 0.64% taken by the ten largest. The germline V gene has CDR1 SGHNT and CDR2 YENEEA. The CDR3 contains 14 residues. V was clipped by 1 base and J by 7 bases; unmatched bases: 5. The count of this clone is one. Individuals drawn from under 30 US areas were roughly 18 to 95 years old. Cohort allocation depended upon clinical history that participants reported. This clonotype was obtained from a woman under 30 who had recovered from COVID-19. Sequenced material: PBMCs or T cells enriched from blood (not recorded which). The rearrangement uses TRBV11-3 and TRBJ2-3; 7 bases line up with TRBD2. CDR3 coding DNA: TGTGCCAGCAGCTTAGGAGCGGGGTCTAATACGCAGTATTTT. It specifies CASSLGAGSNTQYF.